This T cell receptor beta chain was recovered during a study of identical twins. TCRdb used MiXCR to reprocess the 5' RACE reads, holding one entry per CDR3 protein. This sample has roughly 710,000 distinct CDR3 sequences, with roughly 6% found just once. The CDR3 loop spans 15 amino acids. V was shortened by 4 bases and J by 1 base, with 14 bases between the two germline ends. CDR1 is SGHRS and CDR2 is YFSETQ in the germline V gene. Whole-study findings and limits: A cross-sectional statistical analysis, not follow-up of the same donors, supported the conclusions. Cord blood's abundant beta clonotypes had fewer insertions, unlike memory repertoires. Less excess twin sharing appeared in beta out-of-frame sequences.

This clonotype was found a few times. What it recognizes is unknown. The chain couples TRBV5-1 to TRBJ1-1, with D possibly being TRBD1 (5 bases). This TCR was recovered from a man between 18 and 29 years old in good health. The sequenced sample was naive T cells sorted from blood. CDR3 sequence reads: CASSHGSGGNTEAFF. In DNA, the CDR3 is TGCGCCAGCAGCCATGGGTCGGGGGGGAACACTGAAGCTTTCTTT.